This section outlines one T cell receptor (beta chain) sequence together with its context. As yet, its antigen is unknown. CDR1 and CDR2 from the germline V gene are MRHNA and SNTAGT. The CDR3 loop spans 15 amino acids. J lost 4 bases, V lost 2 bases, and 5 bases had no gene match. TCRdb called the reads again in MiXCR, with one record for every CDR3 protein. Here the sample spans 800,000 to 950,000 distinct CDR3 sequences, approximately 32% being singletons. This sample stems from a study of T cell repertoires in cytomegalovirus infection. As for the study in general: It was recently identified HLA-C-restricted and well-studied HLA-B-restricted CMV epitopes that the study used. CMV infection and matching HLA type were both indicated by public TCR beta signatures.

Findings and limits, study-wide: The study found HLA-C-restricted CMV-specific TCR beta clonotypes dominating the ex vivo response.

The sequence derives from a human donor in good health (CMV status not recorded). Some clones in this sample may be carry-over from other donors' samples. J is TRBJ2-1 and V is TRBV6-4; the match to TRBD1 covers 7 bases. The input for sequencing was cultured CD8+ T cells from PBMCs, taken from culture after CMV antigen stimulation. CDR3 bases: TGTGCCAGCAGTGACCGAGGGGGCCTTTACAATGAGCAGTTCTTC. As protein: CASSDRGGLYNEQFF.